The T cell receptor beta chain described here comes from a study of CD8+CD57+ T cells in acquired aplastic anemia. Study summary: The sorted CD4+ and CD8+ cells yielded an average roughly 3 ug of DNA.

Germline V gives CDR1 KGHDR, CDR2 SFDVKD. Germline trimming cut 4 bases from V and 4 bases from J; bases unmatched to any gene: 8. The CDR3 loop spans 17 amino acids. All sequencing subjects had displayed CD8+CD57+ cell expansion on flow cytometry. In all patients, the disease was severe acquired aplastic anemia. Patients had not yet gotten any therapy when their blood was taken for sampling. TCR beta VDJ and CDR3 profiling used genomic DNA as template. TCRdb independently ran MiXCR on the reads; one entry per CDR3 protein. The table shows roughly 240,000 distinct CDR3 sequences, with around 46% occurring only once.

The origin of this receptor is a human donor with aplastic anemia. Sequenced: sorted CD4+, CD8+, or CD8+CD57+ T cells (not recorded which) from PBMCs. This chain connects TRBV24-1 to TRBJ2-2; TRBD1 matches 10 bases. The CDR3 DNA is TGTGCCACCAGTGAAATCCCGGGACAGGGGTCCACCGGGGAGCTGTTTTTT. As protein: CATSEIPGQGSTGELFF.